What follows describes a single T cell receptor (beta chain). Its antigen remains unidentified. Profiled with immunoSEQ multiplex PCR; TCRdb holds only in-frame clones, not every one. The sample carries tens of thousands of clones, around 91% recorded once. The entry originates in a study of graft-versus-host responses after intestinal transplantation. Study background: Each patient got anti-thymocyte globulin induction, then tacrolimus and steroids for around three years. Points from the study as a whole: Recipient marrow showed GvH clones, some seen first in ileum or blood.

The origin of this receptor is a human donor who was the organ donor for an intestinal transplant. Specimen: unstimulated CD8+ T cells sorted from spleen or lymph node cells, collected before transplant.

The CDR3, as DNA: TGTGCCAGCAGCTCCGGGAGGGTTGGGCAGTTCTTC. It translates to CASSSGRVGQFF. The rearrangement links TRBV6-5 to TRBJ2-1; 8 nucleotides align to TRBD2. There are 12 residues in the CDR3. Trimming took 6 bases from V and 12 from J; bases not matched to a gene: 7. Germline V lookup: CDR1 MNHEY, CDR2 SVGAGI.